What follows are 10 T cell receptor beta chains derived from one specimen sequenced in a study of T-cell reconstitution after alpha-beta-depleted transplantation in children. As it was prepared, the TCRbeta library received unique molecular identifiers. TCRdb reprocessed the PCR reads with MiXCR, giving one entry per CDR3 protein. This table has approximately 150,000 distinct CDR3 sequences, 8.8% appearing once. This specimen consisted of PBMCs, mostly from graft donor cells, obtained 180 days after TCRalphabeta/CD19-depleted stem cell transplant. Receptor source: a female patient aged 2-15 years who had a stem cell transplant for congenital amegakaryocytic thrombocytopenia, so the T cells may come from the graft donor.

This clonotype has a count of ten or more. The CDR3 sequence is CASSPGYGANVLTF. Here the CDR3 DNA reads TGTGCCAGCAGTCCAGGGTACGGGGCCAACGTCCTGACTTTC. The chain has TRBV12-3 or TRBV12-4 and TRBJ2-6; possible D gene TRBD1, 5 bases. V was clipped by 5 bases and J by 4 bases, with 9 bases between them. This CDR3 has 14 amino acids.

In its sample, this clonotype was seen a few times. The rearrangement joins TRBV20-1 to TRBJ2-1, with TRBD2 identical over 15 bases. This CDR3 comprises 14 residues. Per germline, CDR1 DFQATT and CDR2 SNEGSKA (reference sequence). Trimming at V came to 5 bases and at J to 9 bases, leaving 5 bases not matched to a gene. This CDR3 is CSARTSGRVGEQFF. The DNA of the CDR3 is TGCAGTGCTCGGACTAGCGGGAGGGTTGGTGAGCAGTTCTTC.

Many counts were recorded for this clonotype. The chain recombines TRBV5-1 with TRBJ1-4, with 7 bases that match TRBD1. The CDR3 has 16 residues. Germline CDR1 reads SGHRS; CDR2 reads YFSETQ. V was clipped by 4 bases and J by 5 bases; unmatched bases: 11. CDR3 protein: CASSPTPQDRNEKLFF. In nucleotides, the CDR3 is TGCGCCAGCAGCCCGACTCCTCAGGACAGGAATGAAAAACTGTTTTTT.

This clonotype was picked up one time. Possible read error: a much larger clone is one base away. The genes are TRBV24-1 and TRBJ2-1; D remains unclear. Germline assignment: CDR1 KGHDR and CDR2 SFDVKD. Trimming removed 1 base from V and 10 bases from J, with 4 bases in between. The CDR3 sequence is 11 residues long. CDR3: CATSDLREQFF. CDR3 DNA: TGTGCCACCAGTGATTTACGCGAGCAGTTCTTC.

In this sample, this clonotype turned up a few times. The V gene is TRBV5-1, the J gene TRBJ2-5, with D possibly being TRBD2 (6 bases). Trimming left V 2 bases short and J 2 bases short, with 13 bases between. The CDR3 contains 15 residues. Germline V gene sequence: CDR1 SGHRS, CDR2 YFSETQ. CDR3 residues: CASSFGGVMQETQYF. For the CDR3, the DNA is TGCGCCAGCAGCTTCGGCGGGGTAATGCAAGAGACCCAGTACTTC.

This clonotype showed up many times. The chain recombines TRBV20-1 with TRBJ2-1, with 10 bases lining up with TRBD2. The germline V gene encodes CDR1 DFQATT and CDR2 SNEGSKA (reference sequence). Trimming at V came to 3 bases and at J to 6 bases, leaving 5 bases not matched to a gene. This CDR3 has 14 residues. The chain's CDR3 is CSAREASGSNEQFF. The CDR3 DNA reads as TGCAGTGCTAGGGAGGCTAGCGGGAGCAATGAGCAGTTCTTC.

This clonotype was detected many times. This chain uses TRBV7-7 with TRBJ2-5; 11 bases are shared with TRBD2. The CDR3 length is 14 residues. The germline CDR1 and CDR2 sequences are SSHAT and FNYEAQ (reference sequence). V dropped 5 bases and J dropped 4; count of bases not matched to a gene: 3. The CDR3 sequence is CASSPTSGRETQYF. Written as DNA, the CDR3 is TGTGCCAGCAGCCCCACTAGCGGGAGAGAGACCCAGTACTTC.

V gene TRBV20-1 combines with J gene TRBJ2-3; a possible D gene is TRBD2 (6 bases). The V and J ends lost 1 base and 2 bases respectively, with 16 bases between them. CDR3 size: 16 residues. Germline assignment: CDR1 DFQATT and CDR2 SNEGSKA (reference sequence). The chain's CDR3 is CSARGTGLPNTDTQYF. CDR3 in DNA: TGCAGTGCTAGAGGGACCGGACTACCGAACACAGATACGCAGTATTTT.

The chain carries TRBV21-1 and TRBJ2-6. TRBV21-1 is listed as a pseudogene. The CDR3 has 16 residues. Written as DNA, the CDR3 is TGTGCCAGCAGCCTCTCTAAGGACGCTGGGGCCAACGTCCTGACTTTC. Translated, it gives CASSLSKDAGANVLTF.

This chain joins TRBV27 and TRBJ1-6, with D uncertain. CDR3 length: 16 residues. From germline, CDR1 is MNHEY and CDR2 SMNVEV (reference sequence). The V gene lost 5 bases and the J gene lost 7 bases, with 18 bases spanning the gap. The CDR3 here is CASSIGVYGVNSPLHF. The DNA of the CDR3 is TGTGCCAGCAGTATCGGGGTCTATGGTGTGAATTCACCCCTCCACTTT.